One T cell receptor (beta chain) is described in this entry. The antigen this receptor binds is unknown. Nothing much larger sits one base from this clone, and base qualities are not available. V is trimmed back by 4 bases and J by 7 bases, and the junction contains 14 bases that no gene match accounts for. Including the terminal cysteine and phenylalanine, the CDR3 comprises 17 residues. Only the CDR3 DNA is retained, 51 bases long and in frame from the first base. The CDR1 and CDR2 encoded by the germline V gene (reference sequence) are LGHDT and YNNKEL. This entry is derived from a study of blood T cell repertoires in COVID-19 (TCRdb year 2020). For the wider study: Samples from collaborators originated in the United States, Italy and Spain and spanned both the acute and convalescent phases of COVID-19. Nearly every sample came with metadata listing a de-identified subject ID, COVID-19 status, age in years and sex. Samples came from the ongoing ImmuneRACE study (first 160 participants) plus 1,254 subjects from 6 global collaborators. The prospective study material was composed of cDNA or gDNA derived from T cells, B-cell-depleted T cells, or PBMCs. The repertoires were released in a freely available public database intended as a resource for research on the immune response to SARS-CoV-2. Where HLA class I and class II types were available, the types were taken from metadata supplied by the sample provider, not from assay-based typing. Subjects who had been exposed to COVID-19, were actively infected with it, or had recovered from it provided the deeply sampled blood TCRbeta repertoires that made up the dataset.

The research as a whole found: How much clinical and demographic metadata was included differed by source and by participant, and the metadata was provided uncurated.

The collaborating institutions used their own protocols to collect whole blood in K2EDTA tubes. Collaborator samples were shipped for TCRbeta analysis as frozen whole blood, isolated PBMCs, or DNA extracted from either sample type. The immunoSEQ Assay, a bias-controlled multiplex PCR, was used to amplify TCRbeta CDR3 regions from genomic DNA. The source study handled its data this way. The number of nucleated cells in each sample was estimated by amplification of reference gene primers within the assay. To quantify the absolute abundance of each unique TCRbeta CDR3 rearrangement, sequence reads were collapsed and filtered. For each sample, productive Simpson clonality was calculated as the square root of Simpson's diversity index over productive rearrangements. TCRdb mirrors the immuneACCESS table, restricted to in-frame sequences. Some clones are absent from its copies; in checked studies, under half trace to an unresolved V gene, and the reason for the others is unknown. D and trimming come from the DNA, and the V and J calls and clone size come from that table. The sample data list about 200,000 clones, and 70% to 85% of these were observed just once. Together, the top ten hold 6% to 8% of the sample.

The chain was built from TRBV3-1 (or the pseudogene TRBV3-2) and TRBJ2-1, and 9 bases in between align with TRBD2. The sample taken for sequencing was peripheral blood. This clonotype was sampled from a human donor with acute or convalescent COVID-19. The donor label of this sample is uncertain. CDR3 loop: CASSLHRISGSYNEQFF. The nucleotide sequence reads as follows: TGTGCCAGCAGCCTCCACAGGATTAGCGGGAGTTATAATGAGCAGTTCTTC.